Listed below are T cell receptor beta chains from one sample, sequenced in a study of beta chain features in type 1 diabetes. Sequenced by immunoSEQ multiplex PCR; TCRdb stores in-frame clones only, minus some. The data contain 110,000 to 150,000 clones, less than 10% of them singletons. The source material was central memory CD4+ T cells from blood. These receptors came from a woman aged 40-49 years in good health. Both conserved end residues are part of each CDR3. Fields, in order: V gene, D gene, clone size, J gene, CDR3 length, CDR3 DNA, CDR3 protein. The D gene is left open where the match is weak. The size field is filled for only some rows; it gives once, few, many or a size class.

>TRBV10-3|NA|many|TRBJ1-5|12
TGTGCCATCAGTGGGGGGGGATGGCCCCAGCATTTT
CAISGGGWPQHF
>TRBV5-3|TRBD2|NA|TRBJ2-1|18
TGTGCCAGAGCTTTTTGCCCTTTAGGGACTAGCTTCCACAATGAGCAGTTCTTC
CARAFCPLGTSFHNEQFF
>TRBV28|TRBD1|NA|TRBJ1-2|14
TGTGCCAGCAGGTCACAGGGGACTAACTATGGCTACACCTTC
CASRSQGTNYGYTF
>TRBV2|NA|NA|TRBJ2-3|12
TGTGCCAGTGGGGGAGGCGGAGATACGCAGTATTTT
CASGGGGDTQYF
>TRBV5-1|TRBD1|NA|TRBJ1-4|14
TGCGCCAGCAGCTTGAGGGACAGGGCGGAAAAACTGTTTTTT
CASSLRDRAEKLFF
>TRBV11-2|TRBD2|few|TRBJ2-1|15
TGTGCCAGCAGCTCCAGACTAGCGGGGGGCAATGAGCAGTTCTTC
CASSSRLAGGNEQFF
>TRBV4-3|NA|NA|TRBJ1-5|16
TGCGCCAGCAGCCAAGAATCAGGGGCTGGCAATCAGCCCCAGCATTTT
CASSQESGAGNQPQHF
>TRBV5-1|NA|NA|TRBJ1-6|14
TGCGCCAGCAGTTCAGGACACTATAATTCACCCCTCCACTTT
CASSSGHYNSPLHF
>TRBV5-1|TRBD2|NA|TRBJ2-3|15
TGCGCCAGCACTCGGAATAGCGGGGGGACAGATACGCAGTATTTT
CASTRNSGGTDTQYF
>TRBV7-9|TRBD2|many|TRBJ2-5|13
TGTGCCAGCACGTTTAGCGGGAAAGAGACCCAGTACTTC
CASTFSGKETQYF
>TRBV5-1|TRBD2|few|TRBJ2-6|17
TGCGCCAGCAGCTTGTTGGGCGGGAGCTCTGGGGCCAACGTCCTGACTTTC
CASSLLGGSSGANVLTF
>TRBV19|TRBD1|few|TRBJ2-7|16
TGTGCCAGTAGTGGGGACTCCGGGACAGGGGTTCACGAGCAGTACTTC
CASSGDSGTGVHEQYF
>TRBV5-1|TRBD2|few|TRBJ2-5|18
TGCGCCAGCAGCTGGCCGTCGAGCGGGGGGGCGGCCCAAGAGACCCAGTACTTC
CASSWPSSGGAAQETQYF
>TRBV7-6|NA|few|TRBJ2-3|15
TGTGCCAGCAGCCCTATATGGACAGCCGCAGATACGCAGTATTTT
CASSPIWTAADTQYF
>TRBV11-2|TRBD2|NA|TRBJ2-5|15
TGTGCCAGCAGCTCTGGACTAGCGGGGACAGAGACCCAGTACTTC
CASSSGLAGTETQYF
>TRBV5-1|TRBD2|few|TRBJ2-1|15
TGCGCCAGCAGCTTGGGACTAGCGGGGGCTGGGGAGCAGTTCTTC
CASSLGLAGAGEQFF
>TRBV29-1|NA|many|TRBJ2-5|12
TGCAGCGTTGGGGTCAGCGGGGAGACCCAGTACTTC
CSVGVSGETQYF
>TRBV7-9|NA|NA|TRBJ2-1|13
TGTGCCAGCAGCTTAGGACAGCTCAATGAGCAGTTCTTC
CASSLGQLNEQFF
>TRBV7-7|TRBD1|few|TRBJ2-1|13
TGTGCTAGCAGCTTAGACAGGGACAATGAGCAGTTCTTC
CASSLDRDNEQFF
>TRBV15|NA|NA|TRBJ2-6|19
TGTGCCACCAGCAGAGGGCCGGGGTCTTCGTCCTCTGGGGCCAACGTCCTGACTTTC
CATSRGPGSSSSGANVLTF
>TRBV2|NA|NA|TRBJ2-3|11
TGTGCCAGCACCGAGGGTGACTCTTGGTATTTT
CASTEGDSWYF
>TRBV4-1|TRBD1|NA|TRBJ1-1|13
TGCGCCAGCAGCCAACCGGACAGGGACGAAGCTTTCTTT
CASSQPDRDEAFF
>TRBV11-3|TRBD2|few|TRBJ2-3|15
TGTGCCAGCAGCTTCGGGACTAGCTTCACAGATACGCAGTATTTT
CASSFGTSFTDTQYF
>TRBV28|TRBD1|few|TRBJ1-5|14
TGTGCCAGCAGCCCAGGGGGCCACAATCAGCCCCAGCATTTT
CASSPGGHNQPQHF
>TRBV5-1|NA|NA|TRBJ2-7|15
TGCGCCAGCAGCGGATGGAGCGGGACAAACTACGAGCAGTACTTC
CASSGWSGTNYEQYF
>TRBV10-3|TRBD1|NA|TRBJ2-4|15
TGTGCCATCGGTGGGACAGGACTAGCCAAAAACATTCAGTACTTC
CAIGGTGLAKNIQYF
>TRBV7-2|NA|few|TRBJ1-2|16
TGTGCCAGCAGCTTGGGGGGGGTAGACAGCATCTATGGCTACACCTTC
CASSLGGVDSIYGYTF
>TRBV6-5|TRBD1|few|TRBJ2-5|14
TGTGCCAGCAGTTACGCGGGACAGGAGGAGACCCAGTACTTC
CASSYAGQEETQYF
>TRBV29-1|TRBD2|many|TRBJ2-1|15
TGCAGCGCCAACCCTAGCGGGGGAATTCACAATGAGCAGTTCTTC
CSANPSGGIHNEQFF
>TRBV6-1|NA|NA|TRBJ1-4|14
TGTGCCAGCAGTGATAAGAGAACTAATGAAAAACTGTTTTTT
CASSDKRTNEKLFF
>TRBV6-5|NA|few|TRBJ1-5|14
TGTGCCAGCAGTTCAGCGGAACGGTACCAGCCCCAGCATTTT
CASSSAERYQPQHF
>TRBV6-5|TRBD1|few|TRBJ1-2|16
TGTGCCAGCAGTTACTTTCCAGGGGGCAATATCTATGGCTACACCTTC
CASSYFPGGNIYGYTF
>TRBV7-2|TRBD1|NA|TRBJ1-6|16
TGTGCCAGCAGAATAGACAGGGCGTCCACCAATTCACCCCTCCACTTT
CASRIDRASTNSPLHF
>TRBV10-1|NA|NA|TRBJ1-5|12
TGCGCCAGCAGTGAGACGACAGGGCCCCAGCATTTT
CASSETTGPQHF
>TRBV19|NA|NA|TRBJ1-4|15
TGTGCCAGTAGTAAGGGAGCACGTATGGCTGAAAAACTGTTTTTT
CASSKGARMAEKLFF
>TRBV4-1|TRBD1|NA|TRBJ1-2|14
TGCGCCAGCAGCCAAGATCGGGACAGGGTAGGCTACACCTTC
CASSQDRDRVGYTF
>TRBV2|NA|few|TRBJ1-4|12
TGTGCCAGCAGGGAAGCGGAGGAAAAACTGTTTTTT
CASREAEEKLFF
>TRBV5-4|TRBD2|few|TRBJ2-1|15
TGTGCCAGCAGTACTCCGGGACTAGCGGACAATGAGCAGTTCTTC
CASSTPGLADNEQFF
>TRBV5-4|TRBD2|few|TRBJ2-1|15
TGTGCCAGCAGCACAGATCTGCTAGCGGGGGATGAGCAGTTCTTC
CASSTDLLAGDEQFF
>TRBV4-1|TRBD2|few|TRBJ2-1|17
TGCGCCAGCAGCCAGGCCCCTAGCGGGCCGTCCTACAATGAGCAGTTCTTC
CASSQAPSGPSYNEQFF